This passage covers 32 T cell receptor beta chains from one sample sequenced in a study of cytomegalovirus exposure and HLA in healthy donors. Use of 60 Vbeta and 13 Jbeta primers characterized the PCR. Sequencing used immunoSEQ multiplex PCR; TCRdb keeps in-frame clones, though not all of them. The sample has around 200,000 clones; 82% are singletons. Sequenced: PBMCs. These receptor sequences come from a man in his forties in good health and CMV-seropositive.

The chain uses TRBV25-1 and TRBJ2-5, with D maybe TRBD2 (5 bases). V was pared by 2 bases and J by 5 bases, with 9 bases between. The length of the CDR3 is 13 residues. Germline V gene data show CDR1 as MGHDK and CDR2 as SYGVNS. CDR3 in DNA: TGTGCCAGCAGTGAAACCCCGGGGGAGACCCAGTACTTC. Encoded protein: CASSETPGETQYF.

This chain uses TRBV13 with TRBJ2-2, with TRBD2 matching 13 bases. This CDR3 spans 17 amino acids. Looked up from germline, CDR1 is PRHDT and CDR2 is FYEKMQ (reference sequence). Trimming removed 1 base from V and 6 bases from J; junction bases left unmatched: 5. The CDR3 region is CASSLERTSGRAGELFF. CDR3 coding DNA: TGTGCCAGCAGCTTAGAAAGGACTAGCGGGAGAGCCGGGGAGCTGTTTTTT.

This chain joins TRBV19 and TRBJ1-4; D is possibly TRBD1 (5 bases). This CDR3 region has 12 residues. Per germline, CDR1 LNHDA and CDR2 SQIVND (reference sequence). The germline V and J ends were trimmed by 4 bases and 8 bases, with 8 bases remaining between them. CDR3 region: CASSNRGEKLFF. CDR3 nucleotide sequence: TGTGCCAGTAGTAACCGGGGGGAAAAACTGTTTTTT.

This chain uses TRBV10-3 with TRBJ2-3; D perhaps matches TRBD1 (5 bases). This CDR3 region has 13 residues. Trimming left V 2 bases short and J 4 bases short, with 7 bases between. Germline assignment: CDR1 ENHRY and CDR2 SYGVKD. The CDR3: CAISEGHPDTQYF. The DNA of the CDR3 is TGTGCCATCAGTGAGGGACACCCAGATACGCAGTATTTT.

The chain employs TRBV2 and TRBJ1-5, with a possible D match to TRBD1 (6 bases). This CDR3 region has 13 residues. Germline lookup yields CDR1 SNHLY and CDR2 FYNNEI. V shed 7 bases and J shed 6 bases, with 13 bases lying between them. In DNA, the CDR3 is TGTGCCAGCAAACAACAGGGCAGTCAGCCCCAGCATTTT. Translated: CASKQQGSQPQHF.

The chain recombines TRBV28 with TRBJ2-7, with 7 bases that match TRBD1. CDR3 size: 14 residues. The trim removed 4 bases at V and 5 bases at J, leaving 8 bases unmatched. Germline CDR1 and CDR2: MDHEN and SYDVKM. The CDR3 reads CASSSHRGYDEQYF. CDR3 DNA: TGTGCCAGCAGTTCCCACAGGGGTTACGACGAGCAGTACTTC.

This clone appeared once. The CDR3 nucleotides read TGTGCCAGCAGCGTAGCTCTGACAGGGGAGTACACTGAAGCTTTCTTT. Its protein product is CASSVALTGEYTEAFF. The chain recombines TRBV9 with TRBJ1-1; the match to TRBD1 covers 8 bases. The trim removed 0 bases at V and 3 bases at J, leaving 7 bases unmatched. Germline values: CDR1 SGDLS, CDR2 YYNGEE. CDR3 length equals 16 residues.

The rearrangement joins TRBV15 to TRBJ2-3; TRBD2 aligns across 9 bases. The germline CDR1 and CDR2 sequences are LNHNV and YYDKDF (reference sequence). Trimming at V came to 4 bases and at J to 6 bases, leaving 8 bases not matched to a gene. The CDR3 loop spans 15 amino acids. The CDR3 DNA sequence: TGTGCCACCAGCATTGGCCTAGCGGGAAGGGATACGCAGTATTTT. It encodes CATSIGLAGRDTQYF.

To note about this clone: Other DNA variants within this sample encode the same CDR3. This chain connects TRBV30 to TRBJ1-3; perhaps TRBD1 as D (5 bases). Per germline, CDR1 GTSNPN and CDR2 SVGIG (reference sequence). There are 15 residues in the CDR3. Trimming left V 2 bases short and J 0 bases short, with 11 bases between. The CDR3 sequence is CAWSPGHISGNTIYF. For the CDR3, the DNA is TGTGCCTGGAGTCCAGGACACATCTCTGGAAACACCATATATTTT.

The gene calls are TRBV5-6 and TRBJ1-4; D not certain. CDR1 is SGHDT, CDR2 YYEEEE, per germline. V was trimmed by 2 bases and J by 5 bases, leaving 7 bases between them. The CDR3 has 13 residues. The CDR3 DNA follows: TGTGCCAGCAGCTTTGGCAGGAATGAAAAACTGTTTTTT. Translating it yields CASSFGRNEKLFF.

This sequence joins TRBV25-1 and TRBJ2-3; 8 bases are shared with TRBD2. This CDR3 region has 15 residues. V lost 6 bases to trimming and J lost 6 bases; unmatched junction nucleotides: 11. CDR1 is MGHDK and CDR2 is SYGVNS in the germline V gene. The CDR3 DNA reads TGTGCCAGCAGCTTAGCGGGACCCCTTGGGGATACGCAGTATTTT. Translation: CASSLAGPLGDTQYF.

This clone was seen more than once but under ten times. The gene calls are TRBV7-9 and TRBJ1-5, with a weak D call TRBD1 (6 bases). The CDR3 covers 15 residues. Germline V gene data show CDR1 as SEHNR and CDR2 as FQNEAQ (reference sequence). V was trimmed by 8 bases and J by 4 bases, leaving 18 bases between them. The CDR3 region has the DNA TGTGCCAGCGCCCCAAGGGACAACGGTAATCAGCCCCAGCATTTT. Its protein is CASAPRDNGNQPQHF.

This clone has only a few counts. V and J are TRBV6-1 and TRBJ2-7; no definite D call. The germline V gene has CDR1 MNHNS and CDR2 SASEGT. This CDR3 has 14 residues. Trimming shortened V by 8 bases and J by 4 bases, and 18 bases separated the two germline ends. CDR3 nucleotides: TGTGCCAGCCTAGAGCCCCGAGCATTGTACGAGCAGTACTTC. Translated, it gives CASLEPRALYEQYF.

The chain employs TRBV13 and TRBJ1-3, with a tentative D call TRBD1 (5 bases). V was trimmed by 3 bases and J by 7 bases, leaving 19 bases between them. CDR1 is PRHDT, CDR2 FYEKMQ, per germline (reference sequence). The CDR3 contains 16 residues. The CDR3 DNA is TGTGCCAGCAGCTTCTCATTTGAGTCAGGGTACAACACCATATATTTT. Amino acid sequence: CASSFSFESGYNTIYF. Full variable domain (remainder filled in from reference TRBV13 and TRBJ1-3): AAGVIQSPRHLIKEKRETATLKCYPIPRHDTVYWYQQGPGQDPQFLISFYEKMQSDKGSIPDRFSAQQFSDYHSELNMSSLELGDSALYFCASSFSFESGYNTIYFGEGSWLTVV.

The table lists this clone with a few counts. The J gene is TRBJ2-5, the V gene TRBV20-1; D is ambiguous. Germline CDR1 DFQATT, CDR2 SNEGSKA (reference sequence). This CDR3 contains 11 residues. V lost 7 bases to trimming and J lost 5 bases, with 11 bases between them. CDR3 DNA sequence: TGCAGTGTTAATCCTGAGGAGACCCAGTACTTC. This codes for CSVNPEETQYF.

DNA for the CDR3: TGCGCCAGCAGCCAAGATCGAGACAGCTTGAACACTGAAGCTTTCTTT. It is translated as CASSQDRDSLNTEAFF. The J gene is TRBJ1-1, the V gene TRBV4-1; TRBD1 might be the D (5 bases). Germline CDR1 MGHRA, CDR2 YSYEKL. The V gene lost 0 bases and the J gene lost 0 bases, with 11 bases spanning the gap. The CDR3 loop spans 16 amino acids.

J is TRBJ1-3 and V is TRBV14; TRBD1 is a possible D gene (6 bases). Trimming stripped 5 bases from V and 1 base from J, with 9 bases between. Germline assignment: CDR1 SGHDN and CDR2 FVKESK. The CDR3 length is 14 residues. The CDR3 region is CASSYQGSGNTIYF. DNA for the CDR3: TGTGCCAGCAGCTACCAGGGGTCTGGAAACACCATATATTTT.

The CDR3 spells CASRGQDWSHEQYV. Written as DNA, the CDR3 is TGTGCCAGCAGGGGACAGGATTGGTCCCACGAGCAGTACGTC. The chain uses TRBV27 and TRBJ2-7; 8 positions match TRBD1. CDR3 length equals 14 residues. Germline CDR1 and CDR2: MNHEY and SMNVEV (reference sequence). V lost 6 bases and J lost 5; bases outside the gene matches: 9.

V usage is TRBV15 and J usage is TRBJ2-2, with D possibly being TRBD1 (5 bases). The germline V and J ends were trimmed by 4 bases and 7 bases, with 19 bases remaining between them. CDR3 length: 16 residues. Germline assignment: CDR1 LNHNV and CDR2 YYDKDF (reference sequence). CDR3 nucleotides: TGTGCCACCAGCATTGAGGACACCACCCCCTACGGGGAGCTGTTTTTT. This gives the protein CATSIEDTTPYGELFF. The complete variable domain, with remaining parts taken from reference TRBV15 and TRBJ2-2, reads DAMVIQNPRYQVTQFGKPVTLSCSQTLNHNVMYWYQQKSSQAPKLLFHYYDKDFNNEADTPDNFQSRRPNTSFCFLDIRSPGLGDTAMYLCATSIEDTTPYGELFFGEGSRLTVL.

The chain links TRBV15 to TRBJ1-2, with 8 bases identical to TRBD1. V lost 8 bases to trimming and J lost 3 bases; unmatched junction nucleotides: 2. The germline gives CDR1 LNHNV, CDR2 YYDKDF (reference sequence). The CDR3 length is 12 residues. The CDR3 spells CATGTGDYGYTF. CDR3 in DNA: TGTGCCACCGGGACAGGCGACTATGGCTACACCTTC.

The rearrangement uses TRBV27 and TRBJ2-2; 8 bases fit TRBD1. The V and J ends lost 2 bases and 3 bases, in that order; junction bases with no gene match: 2. Looked up from germline, CDR1 is MNHEY and CDR2 is SMNVEV (reference sequence). This CDR3 comprises 15 residues. CDR3 nucleotide sequence: TGTGCCAGCAGTTTAAAGACAGGGGACACCGGGGAGCTGTTTTTT. Translated: CASSLKTGDTGELFF.

The genes are TRBV7-2 and TRBJ2-5, with 12 bases lining up with TRBD2. This CDR3 spans 14 amino acids. Germline V gene data show CDR1 as SGHTA and CDR2 as FQGNSA. Trimming took 5 bases from V and 5 from J; bases not matched to a gene: 3. The CDR3 region has the DNA TGTGCCAGCAGCGCCGGGACTAGCGGGGAGACCCAGTACTTC. It encodes CASSAGTSGETQYF.

The chain recombines TRBV6-1 with TRBJ2-7; the match to TRBD2 covers 10 bases. The CDR3 sequence is 14 residues long. Germline lookup yields CDR1 MNHNS and CDR2 SASEGT. J lost 4 bases, V lost 6 bases, and 6 bases had no gene match. The CDR3 loop reads CASRTTSGAYEQYV. For the CDR3, the DNA is TGTGCCAGCAGGACCACTAGCGGGGCTTACGAGCAGTACGTC.

In this sample, this clone turned up once. The chain is built from TRBV5-1 and TRBJ1-2; D is perhaps TRBD1 (5 bases). The V gene lost 4 bases and the J gene lost 3 bases, with 10 bases spanning the gap. This CDR3 has 13 residues. CDR1 is SGHRS and CDR2 is YFSETQ in the germline V gene. The CDR3: CASSGQGDYGYTF. The CDR3 DNA reads as TGCGCCAGCAGCGGGCAGGGTGACTATGGCTACACCTTC.

This clone was detected once. The rearrangement uses TRBV5-1 and TRBJ1-2, with 9 positions matching TRBD1. The CDR3 loop spans 15 amino acids. V gave up 0 bases and J gave up 7 bases; unmatched junction bases: 7. The germline V gene encodes CDR1 SGHRS and CDR2 YFSETQ. The CDR3 region is CASSLEGGQGFGYTF. The CDR3 DNA reads TGCGCCAGCAGCTTGGAGGGGGGACAGGGTTTTGGCTACACCTTC. Drawing the rest from reference TRBV5-1 and TRBJ1-2, the complete variable domain is KAGVTQTPRYLIKTRGQQVTLSCSPISGHRSVSWYQQTPGQGLQFLFEYFSETQRNKGNFPGRFSGRQFSNSRSEMNVSTLELGDSALYLCASSLEGGQGFGYTFGSGTRLTVV.

The chain is built from TRBV5-1 and TRBJ2-3; a possible D gene is TRBD2 (6 bases). The ends were cut back, 5 bases at V and 2 bases at J, with 15 bases in the middle. The CDR3 consists of 15 residues. Germline V gene data show CDR1 as SGHRS and CDR2 as YFSETQ. This CDR3 reads CASRASGLDTDTQYF. In DNA, the CDR3 is TGCGCCAGCAGAGCGTCGGGACTCGACACAGATACGCAGTATTTT.

The V and J genes are TRBV6-5 and TRBJ2-5; D is possibly TRBD1 (5 bases). The CDR3 loop spans 13 amino acids. CDR1 and CDR2 from the germline V gene are MNHEY and SVGAGI. The V end lost 6 bases, the J end lost 7 bases, and 15 bases lay between the germline ends. CDR3: CASSKGVQRTQYF. The DNA of the CDR3 is TGTGCCAGCAGCAAAGGGGTCCAGAGGACCCAGTACTTC.

This clone is a singleton in its sample. The chain links TRBV5-6 to TRBJ2-1, with D possibly being TRBD1 (5 bases). Germline assignment: CDR1 SGHDT and CDR2 YYEEEE. The CDR3 sequence is 14 residues long. V was clipped by 4 bases and J by 4 bases, with 12 bases between them. CDR3 coding DNA: TGTGCCAGCAGCCTATTAGGGGATTACAATGAGCAGTTCTTC. Translation gives CASSLLGDYNEQFF.

V usage is TRBV7-8 and J usage is TRBJ2-1; TRBD2 agrees at 8 bases. The CDR3 has 17 residues. V was pared by 5 bases and J by 6 bases, with 15 bases of the junction left unmatched. Germline values: CDR1 SGHVS, CDR2 FQNEAQ. CDR3 residues: CASSGVAVAGFGNEQFF. In nucleotides, the CDR3 is TGTGCCAGCAGCGGAGTGGCCGTAGCGGGGTTTGGCAATGAGCAGTTCTTC.

The chain joins TRBV27 to TRBJ1-5; no clear D. Per the germline V gene, CDR1 is MNHEY and CDR2 is SMNVEV (reference sequence). Trimming took 3 bases from V and 3 from J, leaving 9 bases between them. The CDR3 is 14 amino acids. The CDR3 sequence is CASSLAGNNQPQHF. CDR3 coding DNA: TGTGCCAGCAGTTTGGCAGGCAACAATCAGCCCCAGCATTTT.

The V call is TRBV19, the J call TRBJ1-3; no firm D call. Between the trimmed V and J ends, which lost 6 bases and 0 bases, there was a span of 12 bases. This CDR3 contains 15 residues. Germline V gene lookup returns CDR1 LNHDA and CDR2 SQIVND (reference sequence). The CDR3 DNA follows: TGTGCCAGTAGGGAACAGCTTACCTCTGGAAACACCATATATTTT. As protein: CASREQLTSGNTIYF.

This clone was observed a single time. The chain links TRBV29-1 to TRBJ1-5; D may be TRBD1 (6 bases). Per the germline V gene, CDR1 is SQVTM and CDR2 is ANQGSEA. V lost 7 bases, J lost 0 bases, and 10 bases lay in between. This CDR3 contains 13 residues. The CDR3 region is CSAQTGSNQPQHF. The CDR3, as DNA: TGCAGCGCTCAGACAGGTAGCAATCAGCCCCAGCATTTT.